One sample yielded the 29 T cell receptor beta chains listed below, sequenced in a study of blood T cell repertoires in COVID-19 (TCRdb year 2020). The library was prepared using the immunoSEQ multiplex PCR assay. TCRdb mirrors the immuneACCESS table, restricted to in-frame sequences. Some clones are absent from its copies; in checked studies, under half trace to an unresolved V gene, and the reason for the others is unknown. This sample holds roughly 160,000 clones; roughly 84% were observed only once. 6.5% to 7.5% of the sample goes to the ten largest clones. The sequenced material came from peripheral blood. The receptors derive from an elderly man with COVID-19, enrolled during active disease.

The chain is built from TRBV10-3 and TRBJ2-1, with TRBD2 identical over 9 bases. V dropped 0 bases and J dropped 2; count of bases not matched to a gene: 2. Germline V gene data show CDR1 as ENHRY and CDR2 as SYGVKD. The CDR3 spans 16 residues. CDR3 in DNA: TGTGCCATCAGTGAGTCGGAGCGGGGGGCCTACAATGAGCAGTTCTTC. This sequence encodes CAISESERGAYNEQFF.

The chain combines TRBV5-6 with TRBJ1-5; TRBD1 matches 10 bases. The V gene end was trimmed by 3 bases and the J gene end by 6 bases; junction bases not matched to a gene: 9. Germline V CDR1 and CDR2: SGHDT, YYEEEE. The CDR3 spans 16 residues. The CDR3 DNA reads TGTGCCAGCAGCTGGGGGGGACAGGGGAACGGTCAGCCCCAGCATTTT. It translates to CASSWGGQGNGQPQHF.

The chain employs TRBV3-1 (or the pseudogene TRBV3-2) and TRBJ2-1, with a possible D match to TRBD2 (5 bases). The CDR3 has 12 amino acids. CDR1 and CDR2 from the germline V gene are LGHDT and YNNKEL (reference sequence). Trimming shortened V by 1 base and J by 13 bases, and 11 bases separated the two germline ends. Here the CDR3 reads CASSQVRGSQFF. The CDR3, as DNA: TGTGCCAGCAGCCAAGTACGGGGTTCTCAGTTCTTC.

The rearrangement uses TRBV4-1 and TRBJ2-3; TRBD2 might be the D (6 bases). V lost 4 bases and J lost 2, with 13 bases in between. CDR1 is MGHRA, CDR2 YSYEKL, per germline. CDR3 length: 15 amino acids. This chain's CDR3 is CASSPSGVSTDTQYF. The CDR3 coding sequence is TGCGCCAGCAGCCCTTCGGGGGTTTCCACAGATACGCAGTATTTT.

The genes are TRBV6-5 and TRBJ1-5; 7 nucleotides match TRBD1. The germline V gene has CDR1 MNHEY and CDR2 SVGAGI. The V segment lost 5 bases and the J segment 1 base; nucleotides outside the gene matches: 5. The CDR3 spans 15 residues. CDR3 amino acids: CASSLSGQSNQPQHF. CDR3 coding DNA: TGTGCCAGCAGTCTCTCGGGACAGAGCAATCAGCCCCAGCATTTT.

This sequence joins TRBV5-4 and TRBJ2-1, with a tentative D call TRBD2 (5 bases). Germline CDR1 and CDR2: SGHNT and YYREEE (reference sequence). Deletions cut 4 bases from V and 7 bases from J, with 15 bases between. The CDR3 runs 14 residues. The CDR3 DNA reads as TGTGCCAGCAGCCTTTTCCTCCGGGAAAATGAGCAGTTCTTC. Amino acids: CASSLFLRENEQFF.

The chain combines TRBV2 with TRBJ1-4; 10 nucleotides match TRBD1. Germline V lookup: CDR1 SNHLY, CDR2 FYNNEI. The CDR3 runs 14 residues. J lost 8 bases, V lost 6 bases, and 6 bases had no gene match. In DNA form, the CDR3 reads TGTGCCAGCAGAACCGGGACAGGGGAAGAAAAACTGTTTTTT. This codes for CASRTGTGEEKLFF.

This clone was recorded a few times. V gene TRBV7-3 combines with J gene TRBJ2-1; 10 positions match TRBD1. The germline V gene has CDR1 SGHTA and CDR2 FQGTGA. CDR3 length: 17 residues. After removal of 3 bases from V and 8 bases from J, the junction contained 13 bases not matched to a gene. CDR3 DNA sequence: TGTGCCAGCAGCTTTCTGCCATCCGGGACAGGGGCTGATGAGCAGTTCTTC. Encoded protein: CASSFLPSGTGADEQFF.

The V call is TRBV11-2, the J call TRBJ2-7, with 8 bases fitting TRBD2. V shed 5 bases, J shed 5 bases, and the junction held 8 bases outside the gene matches. CDR1 and CDR2 from the germline V gene are SGHAT and FQNNGV. The CDR3 runs to 14 residues. This CDR3 reads CASSQAPGRDEQYF. CDR3 coding DNA: TGTGCCAGCAGCCAGGCCCCCGGGAGGGACGAGCAGTACTTC.

V is TRBV9 and J is TRBJ2-1; 12 positions agree with TRBD2. V was clipped by 4 bases and J by 5 bases; unmatched bases: 4. Germline lookup yields CDR1 SGDLS and CDR2 YYNGEE. This CDR3 is 15 amino acids long. The CDR3 sequence is CASSFRLAGDNEQFF. As DNA, the CDR3 is TGTGCCAGCAGCTTCAGACTAGCGGGAGACAATGAGCAGTTCTTC.

The V call is TRBV9, the J call TRBJ1-4; D possibly corresponds to TRBD1 (6 bases). Germline values: CDR1 SGDLS, CDR2 YYNGEE. The CDR3 length is 14 residues. Trimming took 0 bases from V and 6 from J, leaving 9 bases between them. The CDR3 spells CASSVGQADEKLFF. CDR3 bases: TGTGCCAGCAGCGTAGGACAGGCCGATGAAAAACTGTTTTTT.

This chain links TRBV9 with TRBJ1-2; D might be TRBD1 (5 bases). Trimming stripped 4 bases from V and 8 bases from J, with 12 bases between. CDR1 is SGDLS and CDR2 is YYNGEE in the germline V gene. CDR3 length: 12 amino acids. CDR3 nucleotide sequence: TGTGCCAGCAGCCCAATAAGGGGCGGCTACACCTTC. Translated, it gives CASSPIRGGYTF.

V usage is TRBV20-1 and J usage is TRBJ1-5; weak D call: TRBD1 (6 bases). Trimming removed 4 bases from V and 9 bases from J, with 16 bases in between. The CDR3 is made up of 13 amino acids. Germline assignment: CDR1 DFQATT and CDR2 SNEGSKA (reference sequence). The CDR3 spells CSANDGGLGPQHF. CDR3 in DNA: TGCAGTGCTAATGATGGGGGCTTGGGGCCCCAGCATTTT.

This CDR3 is CASSTMNRGGGYTF. For the CDR3, the DNA is TGTGCCAGCAGCACAATGAACAGGGGTGGTGGCTACACCTTC. V is TRBV7-8 and J is TRBJ1-2; 7 nucleotides align to TRBD1. The CDR3 length is 14 residues. V shed 5 bases, J shed 7 bases, and the junction held 10 bases outside the gene matches. Germline CDR1 SGHVS, CDR2 FQNEAQ.

The chain's CDR3 is CASSLFQGPYYGYTF. In nucleotides, the CDR3 is TGTGCCAGCAGCTTATTTCAGGGCCCTTACTATGGCTACACCTTC. The chain is built from TRBV7-3 and TRBJ1-2; D is possibly TRBD1 (5 bases). V lost 2 bases and J 3 bases, leaving 13 bases between the germline ends. This CDR3 has 15 amino acids. Germline-derived CDR1 and CDR2 are SGHTA and FQGTGA. Variable domain in full (rest from reference TRBV7-3 and TRBJ1-2): GAGVSQTPSNKVTEKGKYVELRCDPISGHTALYWYRQSLGQGPEFLIYFQGTGAADDSGLPNDRFFAVRPEGSVSTLKIQRTERGDSAVYLCASSLFQGPYYGYTFGSGTRLTVV.

The rearrangement joins TRBV11-2 to TRBJ1-2; 7 nucleotides line up with TRBD1. Germline CDR1 SGHAT, CDR2 FQNNGV. This CDR3 spans 13 amino acids. The junction had 3 bases not matched to a gene; V was cut back by 0 bases and J by 8 bases. CDR3 loop: CASSLDIQGGYTF. The DNA for the CDR3 is TGTGCCAGCAGCTTAGATATACAGGGGGGCTACACCTTC. The full variable domain, completed using reference TRBV11-2 and TRBJ1-2, is EAGVAQSPRYKIIEKRQSVAFWCNPISGHATLYWYQQILGQGPKLLIQFQNNGVVDDSQLPKDRFSAERLKGVDSTLKIQPAKLEDSAVYLCASSLDIQGGYTFGSGTRLTVV.

The rearrangement links TRBV6-1 to TRBJ2-3; 8 bases align to TRBD1. This CDR3 is built from 16 residues. With V trimmed by 6 bases and J by 2 bases, 10 bases remained unmatched. Germline loops: CDR1 MNHNS, CDR2 SASEGT. The CDR3 reads CASREQGVLSTDTQYF. CDR3 nucleotide sequence: TGTGCCAGCAGGGAACAGGGGGTTCTTTCCACAGATACGCAGTATTTT.

As concerns this clone: The sample has other DNA sequences that encode this CDR3 too. The chain combines TRBV10-3 with TRBJ1-2, with 9 bases identical to TRBD1. CDR1 is ENHRY, CDR2 SYGVKD, per germline. There are 13 residues in the CDR3. V was clipped by 4 bases and J by 4 bases; unmatched bases: 1. CDR3 bases: TGTGCCATCAGTGGACAGGGGGGCTATGGCTACACCTTC. Protein: CAISGQGGYGYTF.

This clone was picked up a small number of times. The chain joins TRBV2 to TRBJ1-2, with a weak D call TRBD1 (6 bases). Trimming stripped 7 bases from V and 6 bases from J, with 21 bases between. There are 15 residues in the CDR3. The V gene's germline CDR1 is SNHLY and CDR2 FYNNEI. The DNA of the CDR3 is TGTGCCAGCATTAAGCCGGATCGGGGGGGCGATGGCTACACCTTC. Its protein is CASIKPDRGGDGYTF.

V is TRBV28 and J is TRBJ1-5, with 10 bases that match TRBD1. CDR3 size: 14 residues. The V gene's germline CDR1 is MDHEN and CDR2 SYDVKM. V was pared by 2 bases and J by 7 bases, with 2 bases of the junction left unmatched. The CDR3 loop reads CASSLDRGPQPQHF. CDR3 coding DNA: TGTGCCAGCAGTTTAGACAGGGGGCCCCAGCCCCAGCATTTT.

The chain employs TRBV19 and TRBJ2-6, with 9 bases that match TRBD1. The CDR3 spans 14 residues. From germline, CDR1 is LNHDA and CDR2 SQIVND (reference sequence). V lost 8 bases to trimming and J lost 10 bases; unmatched junction nucleotides: 9. In nucleotides, the CDR3 is TGTGCCAGTGGGCGACAGGGGGATCCAAACGTCCTGACTTTC. Its protein product is CASGRQGDPNVLTF. Full variable domain (remainder filled in from reference TRBV19 and TRBJ2-6): DGGITQSPKYLFRKEGQNVTLSCEQNLNHDAMYWYRQDPGQGLRLIYYSQIVNDFQKGDIAEGYSVSREKKESFPLTVTSAQKNPTAFYLCASGRQGDPNVLTFGAGSRLTVL.

The rearrangement uses TRBV9 and TRBJ1-5; 9 nucleotides agree with TRBD1. Germline CDR1 is SGDLS and CDR2 is YYNGEE. This CDR3 has 15 residues. V was clipped by 3 bases and J by 2 bases; unmatched bases: 3. The CDR3 loop is CASSEGQGGNQPQHF. CDR3 DNA sequence: TGTGCCAGCAGCGAGGGACAGGGAGGCAATCAGCCCCAGCATTTT.

The chain recombines TRBV7-3 with TRBJ2-5, with D possibly TRBD1 on 6 matching bases. Germline lookup yields CDR1 SGHTA and CDR2 FQGTGA. Trimming removed 5 bases at V and 0 bases at J, with 10 bases between. The CDR3 runs 14 residues. CDR3 in amino acids: CASSLQGNQETQYF. DNA of the CDR3: TGTGCCAGCAGCCTACAGGGAAACCAAGAGACCCAGTACTTC.

The genes are TRBV5-5 and TRBJ1-6; D perhaps matches TRBD1 (5 bases). Germline-derived CDR1 and CDR2 are SGHKS and YYEKEE (reference sequence). The CDR3 is 15 residues long. V dropped 1 base and J dropped 2 bases, with 7 bases sitting between them. CDR3 sequence: CASSLQGTYNSPLHF. The CDR3 nucleotides are TGTGCCAGCAGCTTGCAGGGTACCTATAATTCACCCCTCCACTTT.

This clone is a singleton in its sample. The chain joins TRBV5-4 to TRBJ1-6; no clear D gene. The CDR3 totals 15 residues. V shed 2 bases and J shed 5 bases, with 11 bases lying between them. CDR1 and CDR2 from the germline V gene are SGHNT and YYREEE (reference sequence). CDR3 DNA sequence: TGTGCCAGCAGCTTAGCGGGTGGAAATAATTCACCCCTCCACTTT. Translated, it gives CASSLAGGNNSPLHF.

The chain has TRBV2 and TRBJ1-2, with D perhaps TRBD1 (6 bases). Germline V gene sequence: CDR1 SNHLY, CDR2 FYNNEI. The V and J ends lost 6 bases and 0 bases respectively, with 11 bases between them. The CDR3 extends over 14 amino acids. The CDR3 sequence: CASSWDIANYGYTF. As DNA, the CDR3 is TGTGCCAGCAGCTGGGACATCGCTAACTATGGCTACACCTTC.

The gene calls are TRBV18 and TRBJ2-7; tentatively, D is TRBD1 (6 bases). The CDR3 consists of 14 residues. V was clipped by 5 bases and J by 4 bases, with 15 bases between them. CDR1 is KGHSH and CDR2 is LQKENI in the germline V gene. Here the CDR3 reads CASSARDNHYEQYF. The CDR3 DNA reads as TGTGCCAGCTCAGCCCGGGACAATCATTACGAGCAGTACTTC.

The rearrangement uses TRBV5-1 and TRBJ2-3; TRBD1 agrees at 8 bases. Germline V gives CDR1 SGHRS, CDR2 YFSETQ. After removal of 4 bases from V and 2 bases from J, the junction contained 6 bases not matched to a gene. The CDR3 has 15 amino acids. CDR3: CASSRTGRPTDTQYF. CDR3 coding DNA: TGCGCCAGCAGCCGGACAGGGAGGCCCACAGATACGCAGTATTTT.

This clone was counted once. The chain is built from TRBV19 and TRBJ1-5, with 7 bases that match TRBD1. Per the germline V gene, CDR1 is LNHDA and CDR2 is SQIVND (reference sequence). The length of the CDR3 is 14 residues. The V segment lost 4 bases and the J segment 5 bases; nucleotides outside the gene matches: 5. CDR3 in DNA: TGTGCCAGTAGTACGGGACAGAGGGATCAGCCCCAGCATTTT. Translation gives CASSTGQRDQPQHF.